This T cell receptor beta chain was identified during a study of T cell repertoires in ileal Crohn's disease. Comments on this clone: Its antigen remains unidentified.

The trim removed 4 bases at V and 8 bases at J, leaving 7 bases unmatched. There are 15 residues in the CDR3. Looked up from germline, CDR1 is SGHTS and CDR2 is YDEGEE. Study-level results: Compared with non-smokers, active smokers at surgery showed more clonal expansions.

The repertoire was sequenced with immunoSEQ multiplex PCR; TCRdb's copy has only in-frame clones and lacks some. Here the sample spans 450 to 600 clones, 88% being singletons. The sample's time point: neoterminal ileum biopsy at postoperative endoscopy, about 6 months after surgery. V usage is TRBV5-8 and J usage is TRBJ2-4, with 12 bases that match TRBD2. The sequence was collected from an adult with Crohn's disease. The sample taken for sequencing was ileal tissue. The CDR3 region has the DNA TGTGCCAGCAGCGCGCTAGCGGGGGGGTCGGACATTCAGTACTTC. Amino acids: CASSALAGGSDIQYF.